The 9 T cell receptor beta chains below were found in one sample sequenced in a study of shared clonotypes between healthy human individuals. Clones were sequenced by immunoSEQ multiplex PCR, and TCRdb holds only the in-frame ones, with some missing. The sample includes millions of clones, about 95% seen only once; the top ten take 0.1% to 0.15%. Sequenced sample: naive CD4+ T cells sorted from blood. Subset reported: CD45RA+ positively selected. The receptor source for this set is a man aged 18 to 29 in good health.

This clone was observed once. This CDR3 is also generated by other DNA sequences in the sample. The CDR3 loop is CSATSGSYEQYF. The CDR3 DNA reads as TGCAGCGCAACTAGCGGGAGTTACGAGCAGTACTTC. The chain is built from TRBV29-1 and TRBJ2-7; 11 nucleotides match TRBD2. The V segment lost 7 bases and the J segment 4 bases; nucleotides outside the gene matches: 3. CDR3 length: 12 amino acids. Germline assignment: CDR1 SQVTM and CDR2 ANQGSEA.

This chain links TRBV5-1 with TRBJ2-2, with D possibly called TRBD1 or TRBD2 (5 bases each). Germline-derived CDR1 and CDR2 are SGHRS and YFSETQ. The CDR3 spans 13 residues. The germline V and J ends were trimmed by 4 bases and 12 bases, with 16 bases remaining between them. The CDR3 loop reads CASSPGGQEKLFF. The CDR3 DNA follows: TGCGCCAGCAGCCCTGGGGGTCAGGAGAAGCTGTTTTTT.

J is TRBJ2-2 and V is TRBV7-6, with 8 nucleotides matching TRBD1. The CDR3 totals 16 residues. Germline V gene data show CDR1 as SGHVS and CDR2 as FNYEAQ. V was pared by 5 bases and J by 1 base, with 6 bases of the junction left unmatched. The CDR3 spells CASSRGQGGNTGELFF. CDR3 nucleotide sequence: TGTGCCAGCAGCCGTGGACAGGGCGGGAACACCGGGGAGCTGTTTTTT. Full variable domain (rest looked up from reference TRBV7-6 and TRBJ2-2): GAGVSQSPRYKVTKRGQDVALRCDPISGHVSLYWYRQALGQGPEFLTYFNYEAQQDKSGLPNDRFSAERPEGSISTLTIQRTEQRDSAMYRCASSRGQGGNTGELFFGEGSRLTVL.

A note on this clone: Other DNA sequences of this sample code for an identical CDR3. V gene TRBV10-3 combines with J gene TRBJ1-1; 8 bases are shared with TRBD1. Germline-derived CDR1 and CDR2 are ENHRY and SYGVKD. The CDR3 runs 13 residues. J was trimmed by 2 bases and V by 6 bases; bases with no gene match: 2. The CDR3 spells CAISGTGNTEAFF. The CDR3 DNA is TGTGCCATCAGCGGGACAGGTAACACTGAAGCTTTCTTT.

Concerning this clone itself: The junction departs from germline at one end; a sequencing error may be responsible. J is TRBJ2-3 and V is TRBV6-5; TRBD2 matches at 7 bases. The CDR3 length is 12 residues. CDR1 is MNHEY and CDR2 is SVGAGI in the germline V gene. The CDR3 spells CAGSYFGGTQYF. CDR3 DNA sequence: TGTGCCGGCAGTTACTTCGGGGGGACGCAGTATTTT.

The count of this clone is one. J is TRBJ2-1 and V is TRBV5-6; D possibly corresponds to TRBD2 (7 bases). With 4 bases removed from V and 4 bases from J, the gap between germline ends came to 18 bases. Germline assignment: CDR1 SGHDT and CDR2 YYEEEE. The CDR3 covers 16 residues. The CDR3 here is CASSLPARGGYNEQFF. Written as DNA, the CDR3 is TGTGCCAGCAGCCTGCCGGCCAGGGGAGGGTACAATGAGCAGTTCTTC.

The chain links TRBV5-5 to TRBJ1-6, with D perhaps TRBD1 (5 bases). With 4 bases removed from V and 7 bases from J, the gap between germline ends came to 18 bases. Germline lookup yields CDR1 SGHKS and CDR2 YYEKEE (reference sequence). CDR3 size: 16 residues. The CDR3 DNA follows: TGTGCCAGCAGCATGGATCTAGCAGGGAGGAATTCACCCCTCCACTTT. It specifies CASSMDLAGRNSPLHF.

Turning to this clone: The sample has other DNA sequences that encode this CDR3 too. This CDR3 reads CASSPGLAGGQETQYF. CDR3 DNA: TGCGCCAGCAGCCCGGGACTAGCGGGGGGCCAAGAGACCCAGTACTTC. The chain combines TRBV5-1 with TRBJ2-5; 15 nucleotides match TRBD2. Germline V CDR1 and CDR2: SGHRS, YFSETQ. CDR3 length: 16 amino acids. The V segment lost 4 bases and the J segment 1 base; nucleotides outside the gene matches: 2.

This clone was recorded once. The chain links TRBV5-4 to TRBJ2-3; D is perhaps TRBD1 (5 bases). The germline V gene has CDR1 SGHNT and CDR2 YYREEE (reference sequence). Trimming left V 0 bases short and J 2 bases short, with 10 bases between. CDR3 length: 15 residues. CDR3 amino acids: CASSLDRLHTDTQYF. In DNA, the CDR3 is TGTGCCAGCAGCTTGGACAGGCTGCACACAGATACGCAGTATTTT.